This record covers a single TCR beta chain. The antigen is undetermined. This sample was included in a study of cytomegalovirus exposure and HLA in healthy donors. Study-level findings and limits: The study designated 150 or so TCR beta chains cytomegalovirus-associated. Later analysis placed DRB1 highest and HLA-C lowest in TCR association rates, which differed by HLA locus. The likely origin of a cluster of highly shared sequence variants was a sequencing artifact.

J was trimmed by 0 bases and V by 2 bases; bases with no gene match: 6. The CDR3 extends over 16 amino acids. Both 60 Vbeta primers and 13 Jbeta primers went into the PCR. Sequenced by immunoSEQ multiplex PCR; TCRdb stores in-frame clones only, minus some. This repertoire shows around 160,000 clones, about 73% found once; its top ten account for roughly 3.1%. The chain uses TRBV23-1 and TRBJ2-7; the match to TRBD1 covers 8 bases. TRBV23-1 carries the ORF label, with uncertain function. This TCR derives from a man aged 40-55 years in good health and CMV-seropositive. The sequenced material came from PBMCs. Here the CDR3 reads CASSQPKTGDSYEQYF. The CDR3 DNA follows: TGCGCCAGCAGTCAACCGAAGACAGGGGACTCCTACGAGCAGTACTTC.